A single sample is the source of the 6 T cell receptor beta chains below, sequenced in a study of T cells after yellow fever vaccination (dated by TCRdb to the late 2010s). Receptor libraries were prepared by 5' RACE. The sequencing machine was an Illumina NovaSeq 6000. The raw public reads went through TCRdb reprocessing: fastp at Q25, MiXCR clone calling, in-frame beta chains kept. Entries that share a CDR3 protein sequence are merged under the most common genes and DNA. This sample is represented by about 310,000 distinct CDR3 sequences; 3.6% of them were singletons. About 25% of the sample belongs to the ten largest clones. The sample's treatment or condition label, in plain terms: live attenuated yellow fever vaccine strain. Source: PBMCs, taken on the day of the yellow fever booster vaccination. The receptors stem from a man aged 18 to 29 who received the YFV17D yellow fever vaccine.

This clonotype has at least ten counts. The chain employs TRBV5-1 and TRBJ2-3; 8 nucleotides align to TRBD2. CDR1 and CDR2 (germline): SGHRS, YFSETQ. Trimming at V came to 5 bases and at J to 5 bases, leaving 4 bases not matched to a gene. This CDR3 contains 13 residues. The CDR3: CASSLAGGDTQYF. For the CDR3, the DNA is TGCGCCAGCAGTCTGGCGGGGGGAGATACGCAGTATTTT.

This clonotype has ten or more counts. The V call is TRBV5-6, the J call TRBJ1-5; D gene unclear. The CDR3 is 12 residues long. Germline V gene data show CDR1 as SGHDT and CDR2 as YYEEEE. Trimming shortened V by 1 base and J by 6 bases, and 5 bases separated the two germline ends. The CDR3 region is CASSLLAQPQHF. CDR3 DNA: TGTGCCAGCAGCTTGCTTGCTCAGCCCCAGCATTTT.

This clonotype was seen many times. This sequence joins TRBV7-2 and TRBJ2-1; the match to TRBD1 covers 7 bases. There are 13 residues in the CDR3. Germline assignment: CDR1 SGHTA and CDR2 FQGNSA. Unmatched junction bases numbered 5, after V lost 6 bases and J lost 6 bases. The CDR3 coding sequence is TGTGCCAGCAGAGTTCCAGGGGGCAATGAGCAGTTCTTC. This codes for CASRVPGGNEQFF. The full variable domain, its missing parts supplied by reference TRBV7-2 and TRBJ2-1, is GAGVSQSPSNKVTEKGKDVELRCDPISGHTALYWYRQSLGQGLEFLIYFQGNSAPDKSGLPSDRFSAERTGGSVSTLTIQRTQQEDSAVYLCASRVPGGNEQFFGPGTRLTVL.

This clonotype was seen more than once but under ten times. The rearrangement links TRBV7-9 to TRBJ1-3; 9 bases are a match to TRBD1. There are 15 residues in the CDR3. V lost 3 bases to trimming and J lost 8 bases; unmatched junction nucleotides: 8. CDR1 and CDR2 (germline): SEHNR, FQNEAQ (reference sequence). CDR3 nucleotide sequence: TGTGCCAGCAGCTTCGACAGGGGGTACGGGCACACCATATATTTT. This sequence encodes CASSFDRGYGHTIYF.

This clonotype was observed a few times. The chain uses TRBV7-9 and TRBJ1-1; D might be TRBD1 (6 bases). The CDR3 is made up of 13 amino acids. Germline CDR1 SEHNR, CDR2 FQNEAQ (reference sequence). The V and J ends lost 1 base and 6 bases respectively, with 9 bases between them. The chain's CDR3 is CASSLGGLPEAFF. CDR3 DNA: TGTGCCAGCAGCTTAGGGGGGCTTCCTGAAGCTTTCTTT.

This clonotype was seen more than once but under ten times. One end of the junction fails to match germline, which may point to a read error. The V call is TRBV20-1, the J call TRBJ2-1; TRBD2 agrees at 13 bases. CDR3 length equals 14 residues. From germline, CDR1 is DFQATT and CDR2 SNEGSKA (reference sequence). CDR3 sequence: CSVRGLAGVPEQFF. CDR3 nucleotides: TGCAGTGTTAGAGGACTAGCGGGGGTCCCTGAGCAGTTCTTC.